The present TCR beta chain was sequenced within a study of cytomegalovirus exposure and HLA in healthy donors. The CDR3 length is 18 residues. V was clipped by 2 bases and J by 10 bases, with 26 bases between them. Per the germline V gene, CDR1 is MGHRA and CDR2 is YSYEKL. Researchers ran the PCR with 60 Vbeta and 13 Jbeta primers. Generated by immunoSEQ multiplex PCR, the TCRdb table keeps only in-frame clones and is missing some. The sample shows 95,000 to 110,000 clones, roughly 75% of them seen only once. This TCR came from a woman aged 40-49 years in good health and CMV-seronegative. The V call is TRBV4-1, the J call TRBJ1-4; a possible D gene is TRBD1 (6 bases). Sample: PBMCs. DNA of the CDR3: TGCGCCAGCAGCCAATCGGGGAGAGACAGGCTCCCTCTAGGAAAACTGTTTTTT. This translates into CASSQSGRDRLPLGKLFF.